This T cell receptor beta chain stems from a study of T-cell memory formation after mild COVID-19. In the study overall: Most TCR clusters belonged to a single donor. General observations from the study: Detection of some responders pre-infection suggested pre-existing cross-reactive memory T cells participated. In second-wave clones peaking day 37, SARS-CoV-2 specificity remained unconfirmed.

5'RACE with constant-segment primers yielded barcoded, UMI-tagged TCR alpha and TCR beta cDNA libraries. In TCRdb, the 5' RACE reads were re-called with MiXCR into one record per CDR3 protein. Here the sample spans more than 450,000 distinct CDR3 sequences, 18% being singletons. Germline assignment: CDR1 MNHEY and CDR2 SMNVEV (reference sequence). Trimming took 1 base from V and 2 from J, leaving 7 bases between them. The CDR3 contains 14 residues. With regard to this clonotype: The antigen remains unidentified.

The receptor was derived from an adult woman who had mild COVID-19 (a few samples of this study predate the infection). Cell type and time point are not known. The chain has TRBV27 and TRBJ2-3, with no clear D. The sample was PBMCs or a T cell subset sorted from them (not recorded which). The CDR3 DNA reads TGTGCCAGCAGTTTATTGGCTACCACAGATACGCAGTATTTT. Its translation is CASSLLATTDTQYF.